This T cell receptor beta chain was sequenced in a study of blood T cell repertoires in COVID-19. Study information: There were acute and convalescent COVID-19 samples, and they came from the United States, Italy and Spain.

Source study methods: Amplifying reference gene primers gave estimates of nucleated cell counts. Sequencing used immunoSEQ multiplex PCR; TCRdb keeps in-frame clones, though not all of them. That table gives V, J and clone size, and the DNA gave D and trimming. The sample contains 300,000 or so clones, roughly 87% of which appear only once. This clone has just one count. The cohort comprised adults aged 18 to 89 years residing in 20 to 30 US areas. Participants' own reports of clinical history determined their cohort assignment. This CDR3 is 12 amino acids long. The germline V gene encodes CDR1 SQVTM and CDR2 ANQGSEA. With 5 bases clipped from V and 7 bases from J, the junction kept 3 bases outside the gene matches.

The origin of this receptor is a woman aged 30 to 39 who had recovered from COVID-19. Input material: PBMCs or T cells enriched from blood (not recorded which). V and J are TRBV29-1 and TRBJ2-1; 9 positions match TRBD2. The CDR3 loop reads CSVSSGANEQFF. CDR3 DNA sequence: TGCAGCGTTTCTAGCGGGGCGAATGAGCAGTTCTTC.